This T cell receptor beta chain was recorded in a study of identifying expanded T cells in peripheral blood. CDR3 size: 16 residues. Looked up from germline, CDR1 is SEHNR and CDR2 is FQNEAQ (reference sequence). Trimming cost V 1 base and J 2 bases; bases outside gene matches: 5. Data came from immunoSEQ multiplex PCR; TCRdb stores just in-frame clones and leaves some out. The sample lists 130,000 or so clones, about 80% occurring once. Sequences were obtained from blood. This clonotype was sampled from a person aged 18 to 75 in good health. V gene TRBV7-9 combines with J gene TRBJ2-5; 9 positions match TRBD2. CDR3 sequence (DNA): TGTGCCAGCAGCTTAGGTTACAGCGGGGGGCAAGAGACCCAGTACTTC. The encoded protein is CASSLGYSGGQETQYF.